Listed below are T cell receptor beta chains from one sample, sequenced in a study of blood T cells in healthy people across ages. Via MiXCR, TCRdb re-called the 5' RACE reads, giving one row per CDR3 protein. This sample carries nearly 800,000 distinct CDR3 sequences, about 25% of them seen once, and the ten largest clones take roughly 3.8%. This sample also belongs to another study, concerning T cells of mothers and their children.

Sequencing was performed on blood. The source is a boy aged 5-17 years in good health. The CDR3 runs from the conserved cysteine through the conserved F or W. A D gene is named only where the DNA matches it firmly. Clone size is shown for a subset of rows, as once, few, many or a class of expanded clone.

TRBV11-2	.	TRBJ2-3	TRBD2	TGTGCCAGCACGACTAGCAACGCAGATACGCAGTATTTT	CASTTSNADTQYF
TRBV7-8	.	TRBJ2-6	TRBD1	TGTGCCAGCAGCATCCGGGACAGGCGCAGTGGGGCCAACGTCCTGACTTTC	CASSIRDRRSGANVLTF
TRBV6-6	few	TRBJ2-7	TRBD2	TGTGCCAGCAGTTACTCGACGGGACTAGGGCCCCCCTACGAGCAGTACTTC	CASSYSTGLGPPYEQYF
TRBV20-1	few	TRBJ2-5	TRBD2	TGCAGTGCTAGAGATTTATACGGGGGGGACCTAGAGACCCAGTACTTC	CSARDLYGGDLETQYF
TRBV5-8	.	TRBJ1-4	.	TGTGCCAGCAGCCGCCTTGAGTCTAATGAAAAACTGTTTTTT	CASSRLESNEKLFF
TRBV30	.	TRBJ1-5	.	TGTGCCTGGTCCGGGAGTAATCAGCCCCAGCATTTT	CAWSGSNQPQHF
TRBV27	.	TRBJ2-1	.	TGTGCCAGCAGCCCCCCTGTGTGGGGTGAGCAGTTCTTC	CASSPPVWGEQFF
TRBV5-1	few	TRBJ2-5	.	TGCGCCAGCAGCCCCGAACAAGGACTGGAGACCCAGTACTTC	CASSPEQGLETQYF
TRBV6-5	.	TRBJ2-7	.	TGTGCCAGCAGTTACTTTGGACCAGACTACGAGCAGTACTTC	CASSYFGPDYEQYF
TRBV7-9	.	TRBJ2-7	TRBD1	TGTGCCAGTAGCTTTGGGACAGGGTCCTTCGAGCAGTACTTC	CASSFGTGSFEQYF
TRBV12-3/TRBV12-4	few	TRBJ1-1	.	TGTGCCAGCAGCCCAACAGGCCTAGAAGCTTTCTTT	CASSPTGLEAFF
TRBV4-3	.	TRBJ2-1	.	TGCGCCAGCTCCTCCGTAGGTGAGCAGTTCTTC	CASSSVGEQFF
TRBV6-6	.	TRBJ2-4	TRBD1	TGTGCCAGCAGCTCCGGGACAGGGGGCCAGGGCATTCAGTACTTC	CASSSGTGGQGIQYF
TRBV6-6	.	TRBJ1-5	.	TGTGCCAGCAGACCGGGAGGGGTAAGGAATCAGCCCCAGCATTTT	CASRPGGVRNQPQHF
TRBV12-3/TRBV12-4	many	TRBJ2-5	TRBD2	TGTGCCAGCAGTCCGACTAGCGGGGGGTACCAAGAGACCCAGTACTTC	CASSPTSGGYQETQYF
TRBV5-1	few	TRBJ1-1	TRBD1	TGCGCCAGCAGCTTGACGCACAGGGGGGGGACTGAAGCTTTCTTT	CASSLTHRGGTEAFF
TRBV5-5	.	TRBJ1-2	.	TGTGCCAGCAGCTTTCGGGAATATGGCTACACCTTC	CASSFREYGYTF
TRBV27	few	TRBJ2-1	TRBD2	TGTGCCAGCAGTTTATTTGCCGGGAGGCACTACAATGAGCAGTTCTTC	CASSLFAGRHYNEQFF
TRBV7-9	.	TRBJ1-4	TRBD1	TGTGCCAGCAGCGACAGGGACAGCTCCACTAATGAAAAACTGTTTTTT	CASSDRDSSTNEKLFF
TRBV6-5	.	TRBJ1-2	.	TGTGCCAGCAGTCCATCGGGACACGGGTATCAAAACACCTTC	CASSPSGHGYQNTF
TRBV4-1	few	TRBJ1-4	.	TGCGCCAGCAGCGGAAGCGGGGCTCCGAACGAAAAACTGTTTTTT	CASSGSGAPNEKLFF
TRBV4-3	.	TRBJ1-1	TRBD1	TGCGCCAGCAGCCAAAACCGATTACAGGGGGGCGCTGAAGCTTTCTTT	CASSQNRLQGGAEAFF
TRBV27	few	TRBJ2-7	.	TGTGCCAGCACCGGGACTTCCCCCTACGAGCAGTACTTC	CASTGTSPYEQYF
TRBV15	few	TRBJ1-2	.	TGTGCCACCAGCAGAGAACGTTTGGGGGGGCTTAACTATGGCTACACCTTC	CATSRERLGGLNYGYTF
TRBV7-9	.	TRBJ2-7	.	TGTGCCAGCAGCTTAGTCCTCGCGACAGGAGTTTACGAGCAGTACTTC	CASSLVLATGVYEQYF
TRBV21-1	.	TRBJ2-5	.	TGTGCCAGCAGCGCGCGGGAGGACCCCCAAGAGACCCAGTACTTC	CASSAREDPQETQYF
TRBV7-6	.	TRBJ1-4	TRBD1	TGTGCCAGCAGCTTAGGAGACGGCAGGGGGAATGAAAAACTGTTTTTT	CASSLGDGRGNEKLFF
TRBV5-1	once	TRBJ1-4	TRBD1	TGCGCCAGCGCGACCGGACAGGTTAATGAAAAACTGTTTTTT	CASATGQVNEKLFF
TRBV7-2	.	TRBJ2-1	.	TGTGCCAGCAGCCCTAGGGGGAGGGGAGGCCGGTACAATGAGCAGTTCTTC	CASSPRGRGGRYNEQFF
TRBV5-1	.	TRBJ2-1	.	TGCGCCAGCAGCCCTTGGGGGGAGGAGCAGTTCTTC	CASSPWGEEQFF
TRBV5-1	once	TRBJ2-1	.	TGCGCCAGCAGCTTGTTTGCGGGCGGATCTTACAATGAGCAGTTCTTC	CASSLFAGGSYNEQFF
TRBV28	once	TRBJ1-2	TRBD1	TGTGCCAGCACCTTACTAGGGGGCGACTATGGCTACACCTTC	CASTLLGGDYGYTF
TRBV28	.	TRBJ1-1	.	TGTGCCAGCAGTTTAGAGGGGCGATATATGAACACTGAAGCTTTCTTT	CASSLEGRYMNTEAFF
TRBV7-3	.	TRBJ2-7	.	TGTGCCAGCAATGGGGGCTACGAGCAGTACTTC	CASNGGYEQYF
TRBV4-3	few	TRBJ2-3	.	TGCGCCAGCAGCCAAGATTCCAGGGACTCCGGCACAGATACGCAGTATTTT	CASSQDSRDSGTDTQYF
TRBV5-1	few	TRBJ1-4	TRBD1	TGCGCCAGCAGCCCCCGGGACAGCCTTAATGAAAAACTGTTTTTT	CASSPRDSLNEKLFF
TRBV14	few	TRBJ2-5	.	TGTGCCAGCAGCCAAGGGTTTCTCATTGGGTACCAAGAGACCCAGTACTTC	CASSQGFLIGYQETQYF
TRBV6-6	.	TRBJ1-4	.	TGTACCAGCAGTACGGGACTTCGCGGTGAAAAGCTGTTTTTT	CTSSTGLRGEKLFF
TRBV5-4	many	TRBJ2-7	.	TGTGCCAGCAGCTTTACAACAGGGATTCCCTACGAGCAGTACTTC	CASSFTTGIPYEQYF
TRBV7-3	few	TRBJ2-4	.	TGTGCCAGCAGCTTAAACGTCGAAACTATTCAGTACTTC	CASSLNVETIQYF
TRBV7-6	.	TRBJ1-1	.	TGTGCCAGCAGCTCTTACAAGAAGACTGAAGCTTTCTTT	CASSSYKKTEAFF
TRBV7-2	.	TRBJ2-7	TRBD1	TGTGCCAGCAGCTTACTCTCAGGCTTGGGGTTCTCCGGGACAGAGTCCTACGAGCAGTACTTC	CASSLLSGLGFSGTESYEQYF
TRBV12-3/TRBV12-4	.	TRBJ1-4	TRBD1	TGTGCCAGCAGTGATACAGGGGGGCTAAATGAAAAACTGTTTTTT	CASSDTGGLNEKLFF
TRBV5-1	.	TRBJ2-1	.	TGCGCCAGCAGCTTGGAGACTAGGGTTGCAGAGCAGTTCTTC	CASSLETRVAEQFF
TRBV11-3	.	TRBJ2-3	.	TGTGCCAGCAGCTTAGATGACCCAGATACGCAGTATTTT	CASSLDDPDTQYF
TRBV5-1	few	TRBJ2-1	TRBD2	TGCGCCAGCAGCTCGTCTAGCGGCAATGAGCAGTTCTTC	CASSSSSGNEQFF
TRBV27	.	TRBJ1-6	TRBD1	TGTGCCAGCAGTTTTCAGGGGGTAATCGATTCACCCCTCCACTTT	CASSFQGVIDSPLHF
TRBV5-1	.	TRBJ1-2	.	TGCGCCAGCAGCGGCGGGGACCCTCAACCACTCTATGGCTACACCTTC	CASSGGDPQPLYGYTF
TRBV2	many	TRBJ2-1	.	TGTGCCAGCAGGCAACTAGCCAATGAGCAGTTCTTC	CASRQLANEQFF
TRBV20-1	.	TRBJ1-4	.	TGCAGTGCTAGAGTCGGCGCTGGTGAAAAACTGTTTTTT	CSARVGAGEKLFF
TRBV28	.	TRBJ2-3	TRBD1	TGTGCCAGCAGTTATGCCGGGACAGCGACGCACCCCCGCACAGATACGCAGTATTTT	CASSYAGTATHPRTDTQYF
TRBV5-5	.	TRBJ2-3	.	TGTGCCAGCAGCTCCTTGGTGGATACGCAGTATTTT	CASSSLVDTQYF
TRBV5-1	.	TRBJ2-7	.	TGCGCCAGCAGCTTCGGCGGGACAAATACCTACGAGCAGTACTTC	CASSFGGTNTYEQYF
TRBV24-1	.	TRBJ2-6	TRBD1	TGTGCCACCAGTGATCCCCGACAGGGATCCTCTGGGGCCAACGTCCTGACTTTC	CATSDPRQGSSGANVLTF
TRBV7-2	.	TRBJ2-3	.	TGTGCCAGCAGCTACGACTACTACACAGATACGCAGTATTTT	CASSYDYYTDTQYF